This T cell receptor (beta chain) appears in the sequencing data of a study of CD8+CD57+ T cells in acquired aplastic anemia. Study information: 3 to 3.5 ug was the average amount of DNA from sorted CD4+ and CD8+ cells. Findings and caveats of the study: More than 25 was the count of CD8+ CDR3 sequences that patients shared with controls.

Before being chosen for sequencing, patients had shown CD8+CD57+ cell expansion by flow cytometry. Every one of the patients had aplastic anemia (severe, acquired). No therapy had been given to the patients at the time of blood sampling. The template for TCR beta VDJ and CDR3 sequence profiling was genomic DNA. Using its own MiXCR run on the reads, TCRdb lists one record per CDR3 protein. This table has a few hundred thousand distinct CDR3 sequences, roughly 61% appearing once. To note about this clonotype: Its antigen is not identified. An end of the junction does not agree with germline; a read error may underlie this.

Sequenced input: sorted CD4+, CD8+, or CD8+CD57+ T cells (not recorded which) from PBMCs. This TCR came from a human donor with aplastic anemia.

The CDR3 nucleotides are TGTGCCAGCACTCGACAGGGGTATCACACTGAAGCTCTCTTT. Translation: CASTRQGYHTEALF. This chain links TRBV18 with TRBJ1-1; 8 bases map to TRBD1. CDR3 length: 14 amino acids. Germline loops: CDR1 KGHSH, CDR2 LQKENI.